This T cell receptor (beta chain) was identified in a study of tumor and adjacent non-tumor tissue in lung cancer. Study-wide background: Patients comprised about a dozen adenocarcinoma, a couple of squamous cell carcinoma and 1 small cell lung cancer. General study results and limits: Tumor repertoires had a smaller top 100 clone share than normal lung. TCR diversity was significantly greater in tumor than normal lung tissue.

RNA was extracted from bulk tissue without any cell sorting. This non-tumor lung sample came from over 3 cm beyond the tumor edge. Between August and November 2014, newly diagnosed, chemotherapy-naive lung cancer patients underwent thoracic surgery in China. This clonotype has only one observation. The antigen is undetermined. No conserved phenylalanine or tryptophan ends this CDR3, so it is likely a read error. Germline V gene data show CDR1 as MNHNY and CDR2 as SVGAGI (reference sequence). This CDR3 contains 16 residues. Unmatched junction bases numbered 10, after V lost 5 bases and J lost 3 bases. A modified ARM-PCR protocol with three rounds of nested PCR amplified TCRbeta. TCRdb re-called the multiplex PCR reads with MiXCR, one entry per CDR3 protein. This sample has about 98,000 distinct CDR3 sequences, with less than 85% found just once.

The sequencing input was distant non-tumor lung tissue. This clonotype was sampled from a man aged 55 to 70 with small cell lung cancer. This sequence joins TRBV6-6 and TRBJ2-1; the match to TRBD2 covers 7 bases. Here the CDR3 DNA reads TGTGCCAGCAGTGCCTCAAACGGGAGGTTCTACAATGAGCAGTTCTTA. This codes for CASSASNGRFYNEQFL.